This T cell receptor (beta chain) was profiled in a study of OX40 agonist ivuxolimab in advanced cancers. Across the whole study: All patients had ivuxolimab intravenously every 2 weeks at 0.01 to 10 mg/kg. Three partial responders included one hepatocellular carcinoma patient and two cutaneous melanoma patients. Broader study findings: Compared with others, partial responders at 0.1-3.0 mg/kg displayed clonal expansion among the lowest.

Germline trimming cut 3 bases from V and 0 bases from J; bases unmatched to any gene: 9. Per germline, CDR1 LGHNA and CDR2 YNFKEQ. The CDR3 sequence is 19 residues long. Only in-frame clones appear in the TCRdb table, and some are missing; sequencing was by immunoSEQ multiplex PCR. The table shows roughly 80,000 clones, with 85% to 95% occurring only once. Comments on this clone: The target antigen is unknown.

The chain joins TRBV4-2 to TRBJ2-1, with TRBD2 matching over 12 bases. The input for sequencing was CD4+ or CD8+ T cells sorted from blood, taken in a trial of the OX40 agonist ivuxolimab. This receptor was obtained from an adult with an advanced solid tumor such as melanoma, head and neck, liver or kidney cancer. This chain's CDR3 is CASSHPGLAGVRSYNEQFF. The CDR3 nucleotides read TGTGCCAGCAGCCATCCGGGACTAGCGGGTGTTCGCTCCTACAATGAGCAGTTCTTC.